This T cell receptor (beta chain) is drawn from a study of T cell responses to AZD1222 COVID-19 vaccine. Findings and caveats of the study: Sampled repertoires all dated from after the peak T cell response.

On this clone: What it binds is unknown.

Here immunoSEQ multiplex PCR was the method, and the copy in TCRdb shows in-frame clones only, minus some. The sample carries some 100,000 clones, approximately 84% recorded once. The V and J ends lost 2 bases and 6 bases, in that order; junction bases with no gene match: 1. This CDR3 contains 12 residues. Germline V gives CDR1 LGHDT, CDR2 YNNKEL (reference sequence). This rearrangement joins TRBV3-1 (or the pseudogene TRBV3-2) to TRBJ2-7; 7 nucleotides align to TRBD2. Sequenced material: peripheral blood, taken on day 0 of AZD1222 vaccination. This sequence originates from an adult in good health. This CDR3 is CASSQSSGEQYF. CDR3 nucleotide sequence: TGTGCCAGCAGCCAATCTAGCGGCGAGCAGTACTTC.